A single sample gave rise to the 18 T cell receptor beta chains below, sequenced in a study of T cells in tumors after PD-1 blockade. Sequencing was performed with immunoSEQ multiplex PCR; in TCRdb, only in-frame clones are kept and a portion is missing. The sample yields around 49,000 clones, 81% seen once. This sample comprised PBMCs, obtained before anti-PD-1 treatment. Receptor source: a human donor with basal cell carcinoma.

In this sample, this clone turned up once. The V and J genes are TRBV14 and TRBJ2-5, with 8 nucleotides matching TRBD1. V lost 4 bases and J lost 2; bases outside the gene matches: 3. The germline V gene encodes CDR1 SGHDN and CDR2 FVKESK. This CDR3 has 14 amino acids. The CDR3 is CASSPRQGQETQYF. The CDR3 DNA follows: TGTGCCAGCAGCCCTAGACAGGGGCAAGAGACCCAGTACTTC.

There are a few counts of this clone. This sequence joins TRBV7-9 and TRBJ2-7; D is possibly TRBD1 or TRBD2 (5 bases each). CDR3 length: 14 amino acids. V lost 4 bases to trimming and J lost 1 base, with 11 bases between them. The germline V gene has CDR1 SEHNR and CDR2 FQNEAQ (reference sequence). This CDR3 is CASSSGTDSYEQYF. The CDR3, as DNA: TGTGCCAGCAGCTCGGGGACGGATTCCTACGAGCAGTACTTC. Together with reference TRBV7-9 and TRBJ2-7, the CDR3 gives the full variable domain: DTGVSQNPRHKITKRGQNVTFRCDPISEHNRLYWYRQTLGQGPEFLTYFQNEAQLEKSRLLSDRFSAERPKGSFSTLEIQRTEQGDSAMYLCASSSGTDSYEQYFGPGTRLTVT.

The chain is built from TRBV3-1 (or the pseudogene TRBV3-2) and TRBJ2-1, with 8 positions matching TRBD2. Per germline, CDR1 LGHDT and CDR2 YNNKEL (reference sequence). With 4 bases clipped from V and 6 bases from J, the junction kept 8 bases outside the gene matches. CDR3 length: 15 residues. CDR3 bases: TGTGCCAGCAGCCGTGGGAGCGGGGGTTCCAATGAGCAGTTCTTC. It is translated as CASSRGSGGSNEQFF.

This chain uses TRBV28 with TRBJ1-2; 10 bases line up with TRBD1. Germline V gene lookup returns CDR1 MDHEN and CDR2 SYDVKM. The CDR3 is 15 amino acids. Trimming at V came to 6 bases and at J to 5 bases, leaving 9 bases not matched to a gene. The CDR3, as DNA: TGTGCCAGCAGCCACCCTCCGGGACAGGGGTATGGCTACACCTTC. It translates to CASSHPPGQGYGYTF.

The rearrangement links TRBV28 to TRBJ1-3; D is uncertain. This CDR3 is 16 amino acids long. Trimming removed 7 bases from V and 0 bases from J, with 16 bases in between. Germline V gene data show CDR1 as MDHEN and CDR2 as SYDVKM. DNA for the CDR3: TGTGCCAGCACCCTGCCAGGTCTCGTCTCTGGAAACACCATATATTTT. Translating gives CASTLPGLVSGNTIYF. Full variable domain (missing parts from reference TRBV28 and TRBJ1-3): DVKVTQSSRYLVKRTGEKVFLECVQDMDHENMFWYRQDPGLGLRLIYFSYDVKMKEKGDIPEGYSVSREKKERFSLILESASTNQTSMYLCASTLPGLVSGNTIYFGEGSWLTVV.

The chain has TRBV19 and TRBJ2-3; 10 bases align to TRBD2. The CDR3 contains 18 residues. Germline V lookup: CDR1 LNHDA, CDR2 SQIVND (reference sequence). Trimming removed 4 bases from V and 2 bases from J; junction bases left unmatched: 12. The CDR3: CASSTRPGLADNTDTQYF. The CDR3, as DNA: TGTGCCAGTAGTACTCGCCCCGGACTAGCGGATAACACAGATACGCAGTATTTT.

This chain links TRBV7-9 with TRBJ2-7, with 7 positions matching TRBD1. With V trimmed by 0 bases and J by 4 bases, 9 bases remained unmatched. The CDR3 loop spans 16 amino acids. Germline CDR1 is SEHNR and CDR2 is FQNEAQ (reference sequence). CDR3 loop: CASSLALTGTAYEQYF. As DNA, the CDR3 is TGTGCCAGCAGCTTAGCCCTTACCGGGACAGCTTACGAGCAGTACTTC.

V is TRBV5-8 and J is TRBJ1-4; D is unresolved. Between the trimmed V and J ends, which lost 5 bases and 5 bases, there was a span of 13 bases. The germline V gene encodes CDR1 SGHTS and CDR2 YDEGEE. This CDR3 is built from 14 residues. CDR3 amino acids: CASSLPGSNEKLFF. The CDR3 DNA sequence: TGTGCCAGCAGTCTGCCCGGGTCCAATGAAAAACTGTTTTTT.

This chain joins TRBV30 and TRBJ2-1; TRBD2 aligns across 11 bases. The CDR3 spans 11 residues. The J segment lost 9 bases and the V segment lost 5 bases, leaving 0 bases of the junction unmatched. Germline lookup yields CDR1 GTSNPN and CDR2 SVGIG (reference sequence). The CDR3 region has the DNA TGTGCCTGGGGACTAGCGGGTGAGCAGTTCTTC. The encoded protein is CAWGLAGEQFF.

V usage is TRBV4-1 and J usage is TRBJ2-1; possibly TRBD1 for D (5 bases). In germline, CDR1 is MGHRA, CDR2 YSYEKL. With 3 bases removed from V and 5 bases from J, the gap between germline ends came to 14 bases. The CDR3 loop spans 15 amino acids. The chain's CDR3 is CASSQILDSHNEQFF. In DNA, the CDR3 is TGCGCCAGCAGCCAGATCTTAGACAGTCACAATGAGCAGTTCTTC.

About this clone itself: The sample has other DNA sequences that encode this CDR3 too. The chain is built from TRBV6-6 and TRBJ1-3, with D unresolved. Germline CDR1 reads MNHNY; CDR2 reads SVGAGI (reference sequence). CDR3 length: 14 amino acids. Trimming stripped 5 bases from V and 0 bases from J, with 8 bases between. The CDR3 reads CASSPGGSGNTIYF. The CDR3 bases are TGTGCCAGCAGTCCAGGAGGCTCTGGAAACACCATATATTTT.

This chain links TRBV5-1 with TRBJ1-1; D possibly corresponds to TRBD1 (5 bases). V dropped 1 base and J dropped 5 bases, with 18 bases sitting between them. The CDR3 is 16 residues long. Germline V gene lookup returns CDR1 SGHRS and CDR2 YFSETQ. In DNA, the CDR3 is TGCGCCAGCAGCTTGCGGCCAGGCGGGGAGGGGACTGAAGCTTTCTTT. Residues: CASSLRPGGEGTEAFF.

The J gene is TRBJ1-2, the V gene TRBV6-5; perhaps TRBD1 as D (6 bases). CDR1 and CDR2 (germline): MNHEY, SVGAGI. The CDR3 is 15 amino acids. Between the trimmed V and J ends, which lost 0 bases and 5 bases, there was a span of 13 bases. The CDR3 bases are TGTGCCAGCAGTTACTCGAGTGAGACAGGTTATGGCTACACCTTC. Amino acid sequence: CASSYSSETGYGYTF.

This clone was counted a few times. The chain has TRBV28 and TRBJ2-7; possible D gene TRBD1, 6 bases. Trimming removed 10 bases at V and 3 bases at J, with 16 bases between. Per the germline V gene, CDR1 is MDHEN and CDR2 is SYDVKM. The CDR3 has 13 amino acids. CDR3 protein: CATTNRDDYEQYF. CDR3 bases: TGTGCCACGACAAACAGGGACGACTACGAGCAGTACTTC.

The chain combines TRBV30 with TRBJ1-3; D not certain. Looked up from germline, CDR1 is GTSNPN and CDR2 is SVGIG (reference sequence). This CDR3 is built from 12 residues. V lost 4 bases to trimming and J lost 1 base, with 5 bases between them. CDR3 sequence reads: CAWTTSGNTIYF. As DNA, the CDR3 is TGTGCCTGGACGACATCTGGAAACACCATATATTTT.

The CDR3 nucleotides are TGTGCCAGCAGCCTTGACAGGTCCTACGAGCAGTACTTC. Amino acid sequence: CASSLDRSYEQYF. The chain links TRBV3-1 (or the pseudogene TRBV3-2) to TRBJ2-7, with a possible D match to TRBD1 (6 bases). The CDR3 runs 13 residues. The V and J ends lost 4 bases and 1 base respectively, with 8 bases between them. Per the germline V gene, CDR1 is LGHDT and CDR2 is YNNKEL (reference sequence).

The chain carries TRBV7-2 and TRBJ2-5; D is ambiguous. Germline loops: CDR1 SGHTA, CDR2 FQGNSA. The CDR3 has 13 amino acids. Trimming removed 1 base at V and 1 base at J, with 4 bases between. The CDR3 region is CASSLVPQETQYF. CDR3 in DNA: TGTGCCAGCAGCTTAGTTCCCCAAGAGACCCAGTACTTC.

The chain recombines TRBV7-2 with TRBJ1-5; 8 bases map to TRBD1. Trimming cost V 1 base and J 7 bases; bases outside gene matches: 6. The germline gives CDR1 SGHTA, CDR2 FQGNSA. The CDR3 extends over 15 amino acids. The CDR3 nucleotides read TGTGCCAGCAGCTTAGGCGACAGGGGCGGACAGCCCCAGCATTTT. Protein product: CASSLGDRGGQPQHF.